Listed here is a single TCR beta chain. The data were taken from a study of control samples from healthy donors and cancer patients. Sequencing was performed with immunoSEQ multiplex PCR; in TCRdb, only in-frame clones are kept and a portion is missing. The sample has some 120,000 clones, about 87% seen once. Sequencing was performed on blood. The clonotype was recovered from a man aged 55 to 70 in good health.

The CDR3 reads CASSLRRGRTDTQYF. In DNA, the CDR3 is TGCGCCAGCAGCTTGAGGAGGGGTCGTACAGATACGCAGTATTTT. The chain employs TRBV5-1 and TRBJ2-3; D is possibly TRBD2 (6 bases). Per germline, CDR1 SGHRS and CDR2 YFSETQ. The ends were cut back, 1 base at V and 3 bases at J, with 12 bases in the middle. CDR3 size: 15 residues.